This T cell receptor beta chain was identified during a study of T cell repertoires in cytomegalovirus infection. Points from the study as a whole: CMV-specific TCR beta clonotypes restricted by HLA-C dominated the ex vivo response.

Each CDR3 protein gets one entry after TCRdb re-called the reads with MiXCR. The sample holds about 320,000 distinct CDR3 sequences, over 7.5% seen once. This clonotype was observed at least ten times. Its antigen is unknown. Germline-derived CDR1 and CDR2 are LNHNV and YYDKDF (reference sequence). V gave up 0 bases and J gave up 6 bases; unmatched junction bases: 9. This CDR3 is built from 16 residues. Source material: PBMCs. The chain recombines TRBV15 with TRBJ2-3; TRBD2 matches at 7 bases. This TCR came from a human donor in good health (CMV status not recorded). Some clones in this sample may be carry-over from other donors' samples. The DNA of the CDR3 is TGTGCCACCAGCAGAGATCCAGCCGCGGGAGCGGATACGCAGTATTTT. This encodes CATSRDPAAGADTQYF.